The 30 T cell receptor beta chains below were found in one sample sequenced in a study of cytomegalovirus exposure and HLA in healthy donors. TCRdb's copy holds only in-frame clones and misses some; the assay was immunoSEQ multiplex PCR. This sample has 250,000 to 350,000 clones, with 87% found just once. The sequencing input was PBMCs. The receptors originated from a woman in her 30s in good health and CMV-seropositive.

Written as DNA, the CDR3 is TGTGCCAGCAGCCCGGACAGGGCTTACTCCTACGAGCAGTACTTC. This codes for CASSPDRAYSYEQYF. The V call is TRBV7-9, the J call TRBJ2-7; 8 bases are a match to TRBD1. The junction had 6 bases not matched to a gene; V was cut back by 5 bases and J by 0 bases. Germline-derived CDR1 and CDR2 are SEHNR and FQNEAQ (reference sequence). The length of the CDR3 is 15 residues.

The chain links TRBV28 to TRBJ2-1; D possibly corresponds to TRBD1 (5 bases). Germline CDR1 and CDR2: MDHEN and SYDVKM. The CDR3 totals 13 residues. Trimming cost V 6 bases and J 1 base, with 7 bases left between them. The CDR3 reads CASRGQSYNEQFF. DNA for the CDR3: TGTGCCAGCAGGGGGCAATCCTACAATGAGCAGTTCTTC.

DNA of the CDR3: TGTGCCAGCAGTGAGGGACTAGCCCCGGGCGCAGATACGCAGTATTTT. This sequence encodes CASSEGLAPGADTQYF. This chain links TRBV2 with TRBJ2-3, with TRBD2 matching 9 bases. Germline CDR1 and CDR2: SNHLY and FYNNEI. The CDR3 runs 16 residues. V dropped 3 bases and J dropped 4; count of bases not matched to a gene: 8.

As DNA, the CDR3 is TGTGCCAGCAGCTCCACCTACAACCCAGGGCGATCCGGGGAGCTGTTTTTT. This translates into CASSSTYNPGRSGELFF. V gene TRBV7-6 combines with J gene TRBJ2-2; tentatively, D is TRBD1 (5 bases). Germline loops: CDR1 SGHVS, CDR2 FNYEAQ. CDR3 size: 17 residues. Trimming shortened V by 4 bases and J by 6 bases, and 21 bases separated the two germline ends.

The CDR3 loop is CASSQGTGDEQYF. The CDR3 DNA is TGCGCCAGCAGCCAAGGGACAGGGGACGAGCAGTACTTC. The rearrangement uses TRBV4-3 and TRBJ2-7, with 9 nucleotides matching TRBD1. Trimming removed 1 base from V and 5 bases from J; junction bases left unmatched: 0. CDR1 LGHNA and CDR2 YSLEER come from the germline V gene. The CDR3 extends over 13 amino acids.

The chain recombines TRBV29-1 with TRBJ2-6; no reliable D call. The CDR3 loop spans 13 amino acids. CDR1 is SQVTM, CDR2 ANQGSEA, per germline. V shed 5 bases and J shed 2 bases, with 7 bases lying between them. The chain's CDR3 is CSVRVTGANVLTF. For the CDR3, the DNA is TGCAGCGTTCGGGTTACTGGGGCCAACGTCCTGACTTTC.

The V and J genes are TRBV5-1 and TRBJ2-7; TRBD1 matches at 7 bases. Germline V gives CDR1 SGHRS, CDR2 YFSETQ. This CDR3 spans 17 amino acids. Losses at the gene ends were 2 bases for V and 2 bases for J; bases not matched to a gene: 13. CDR3 bases: TGCGCCAGCAGCTTATGGTATGACAGGGAATCGGCCTACGAGCAGTACTTC. It encodes CASSLWYDRESAYEQYF.

The chain couples TRBV28 to TRBJ2-7; D unclear. Per germline, CDR1 MDHEN and CDR2 SYDVKM. The CDR3 has 12 residues. V was pared by 7 bases and J by 2 bases, with 9 bases between. The CDR3 spells CASIGRAYEQYF. CDR3 DNA: TGTGCCAGCATCGGCAGAGCCTACGAGCAGTACTTC.

The chain links TRBV7-9 to TRBJ1-3, with unresolved D. Germline CDR1 reads SEHNR; CDR2 reads FQNEAQ (reference sequence). V was shortened by 2 bases and J by 8 bases, with 13 bases between the two germline ends. This CDR3 comprises 14 residues. The CDR3 DNA follows: TGTGCCAGCAGCTTATTGGCGGTCGGTGACACCATATATTTT. Translating gives CASSLLAVGDTIYF. The variable domain in full, with the rest retrieved from reference TRBV7-9 and TRBJ1-3, is DTGVSQNPRHKITKRGQNVTFRCDPISEHNRLYWYRQTLGQGPEFLTYFQNEAQLEKSRLLSDRFSAERPKGSFSTLEIQRTEQGDSAMYLCASSLLAVGDTIYFGEGSWLTVV.

The rearrangement joins TRBV18 to TRBJ1-5; D might be TRBD1 (6 bases). The germline V gene has CDR1 KGHSH and CDR2 LQKENI. The CDR3 runs to 15 residues. V lost 3 bases, J lost 4 bases, and 13 bases lay in between. The CDR3 reads CASSPGAGSNQPQHF. DNA of the CDR3: TGTGCCAGCTCACCGGGGGCCGGCAGTAATCAGCCCCAGCATTTT.

The rearrangement uses TRBV2 and TRBJ1-5; D is unresolved. The CDR3 runs 14 residues. The germline V and J ends were trimmed by 2 bases and 1 base, with 6 bases remaining between them. Germline V gene data show CDR1 as SNHLY and CDR2 as FYNNEI. CDR3 nucleotide sequence: TGTGCCAGCAGTGAAAGGCGGAGCAATCAGCCCCAGCATTTT. Its translation is CASSERRSNQPQHF. The complete variable domain, with remaining parts taken from reference TRBV2 and TRBJ1-5, reads EPEVTQTPSHQVTQMGQEVILRCVPISNHLYFYWYRQILGQKVEFLVSFYNNEISEKSEIFDDQFSVERPDGSNFTLKIRSTKLEDSAMYFCASSERRSNQPQHFGDGTRLSIL.

The chain uses TRBV25-1 and TRBJ1-3, with a weak D call TRBD1 (6 bases). Trimming pared 5 bases from V and 0 bases from J, leaving 20 bases between. The CDR3 runs 18 residues. Per the germline V gene, CDR1 is MGHDK and CDR2 is SYGVNS. DNA of the CDR3: TGTGCCAGCAGTAACCGCGGCTCAGGGGTTCTCTCTGGAAACACCATATATTTT. Translated, it gives CASSNRGSGVLSGNTIYF.

This rearrangement joins TRBV19 to TRBJ2-7; D remains ambiguous. The CDR3 length is 14 residues. The V end was cut by 5 bases, the J end by 3 bases, with 14 bases between. Germline loops: CDR1 LNHDA, CDR2 SQIVND (reference sequence). CDR3 nucleotides: TGTGCCAGTAGTGAAATAGGATCCAGCTACGAGCAGTACTTC. This gives the protein CASSEIGSSYEQYF.

The CDR3 protein is CASSRRFGVSNEQFF. In DNA form, the CDR3 reads TGCGCCAGCAGTCGCAGATTTGGGGTGTCCAATGAGCAGTTCTTC. The gene calls are TRBV4-1 and TRBJ2-1; unclear D gene. The CDR3 length is 15 residues. Looked up from germline, CDR1 is MGHRA and CDR2 is YSYEKL. Between the trimmed V and J ends, which lost 6 bases and 6 bases, there was a span of 18 bases.

The chain carries TRBV5-6 and TRBJ2-1; D may be TRBD1 or TRBD2 (5 bases each). V lost 2 bases and J 7 bases, leaving 19 bases between the germline ends. The germline CDR1 and CDR2 sequences are SGHDT and YYEEEE. The CDR3 sequence is 16 residues long. CDR3 sequence reads: CASSLEGTAARNEQFF. The CDR3 nucleotides read TGTGCCAGCAGCTTAGAAGGGACCGCCGCAAGGAATGAGCAGTTCTTC.

The V gene is TRBV6-6, the J gene TRBJ1-4; maybe TRBD1 (5 bases). This CDR3 region has 16 residues. Germline V lookup: CDR1 MNHNY, CDR2 SVGAGI (reference sequence). Trimming removed 2 bases at V and 8 bases at J, with 18 bases between. CDR3 region: CASSYTDNGIREKLFF. The CDR3 nucleotides are TGTGCCAGCAGTTACACGGACAATGGAATTCGGGAAAAACTGTTTTTT.

This clone was seen a single time. The rearrangement joins TRBV5-4 to TRBJ2-7, with 8 bases identical to TRBD2. The CDR3 spans 16 residues. The germline V gene encodes CDR1 SGHNT and CDR2 YYREEE (reference sequence). Trimming cost V 1 base and J 3 bases; bases outside gene matches: 9. The CDR3 sequence is CASSLSLGGLGYEQYF. CDR3 DNA: TGTGCCAGCAGCTTGAGTTTAGGGGGACTAGGCTACGAGCAGTACTTC.

This chain joins TRBV29-1 and TRBJ2-1; D call uncertain. The germline gives CDR1 SQVTM, CDR2 ANQGSEA. V was cut by 7 bases and J by 5 bases, with 15 bases left in between. The CDR3 sequence is 13 residues long. The CDR3 DNA reads TGCAGCGCCAACCCGCAACGAGACAATGAGCAGTTCTTC. As protein: CSANPQRDNEQFF.

This clone was seen only once. The chain joins TRBV4-1 to TRBJ2-3; the D gene is possibly TRBD2 (6 bases). The CDR3 contains 15 residues. Trimming took off 0 bases at V and 2 bases at J, with 9 bases between the two ends. Germline V gene data show CDR1 as MGHRA and CDR2 as YSYEKL. The CDR3 loop reads CASSQEGTSTDTQYF. The CDR3 nucleotides read TGCGCCAGCAGCCAAGAAGGGACTTCCACAGATACGCAGTATTTT.

V and J are TRBV4-1 and TRBJ2-5, with TRBD2 identical over 10 bases. V lost 1 base, J lost 1 base, and 0 bases stayed unmatched. The length of the CDR3 is 15 residues. Germline loops: CDR1 MGHRA, CDR2 YSYEKL. The CDR3 is CASSQGLAGQETQYF. In DNA, the CDR3 is TGCGCCAGCAGCCAAGGACTAGCGGGCCAAGAGACCCAGTACTTC.

V gene TRBV19 combines with J gene TRBJ1-5, with TRBD1 matching over 7 bases. This CDR3 is 14 amino acids long. V gave up 9 bases and J gave up 2 bases; unmatched junction bases: 7. The V gene's germline CDR1 is LNHDA and CDR2 SQIVND (reference sequence). As DNA, the CDR3 is TGTGCCAGCACGCCAGGGACAGGCAATCAGCCCCAGCATTTT. It translates to CASTPGTGNQPQHF.

The V call is TRBV11-1, the J call TRBJ2-7; D not certain. The CDR3 extends over 15 amino acids. V was cut by 5 bases and J by 2 bases, with 16 bases left in between. From germline, CDR1 is SGHAT and CDR2 FQDESV (reference sequence). The CDR3 region has the DNA TGTGCCAGCAGCGCCGAACCCAGTCCCCCCTACGAGCAGTACTTC. The encoded protein is CASSAEPSPPYEQYF. Supplemented by reference TRBV11-1 and TRBJ2-7, the full variable domain reads EAEVAQSPRYKITEKSQAVAFWCDPISGHATLYWYRQILGQGPELLVQFQDESVVDDSQLPKDRFSAERLKGVDSTLKIQPAELGDSAMYLCASSAEPSPPYEQYFGPGTRLTVT.

This clone has just a few counts. This chain joins TRBV4-2 and TRBJ1-2, with D unresolved. This CDR3 is 11 amino acids long. V lost 2 bases and J 6 bases, leaving 4 bases between the germline ends. Germline V gives CDR1 LGHNA, CDR2 YNFKEQ. CDR3 nucleotides: TGTGCCAGCAGCCAAAGGGATGGCTACACCTTC. Protein: CASSQRDGYTF.

This chain links TRBV5-1 with TRBJ2-1, with 13 positions matching TRBD2. The CDR3 is 16 residues long. Germline V gives CDR1 SGHRS, CDR2 YFSETQ. Unmatched junction bases numbered 5, after V lost 4 bases and J lost 4 bases. CDR3 sequence: CASSRGTSGIYNEQFF. CDR3 bases: TGCGCCAGCAGCAGAGGGACTAGCGGGATATACAATGAGCAGTTCTTC.

V usage is TRBV6-5 and J usage is TRBJ1-2; no reliable D call. Trimming removed 2 bases at V and 4 bases at J, with 5 bases between. The CDR3 is 12 amino acids. Germline CDR1 and CDR2: MNHEY and SVGAGI. For the CDR3, the DNA is TGTGCCAGCAGTTACGTCCGCTATGGCTACACCTTC. Protein product: CASSYVRYGYTF.

This chain joins TRBV2 and TRBJ2-1; 13 nucleotides agree with TRBD2. The CDR3 consists of 14 residues. V lost 6 bases and J lost 7; bases outside the gene matches: 3. Germline CDR1 SNHLY, CDR2 FYNNEI. In nucleotides, the CDR3 is TGTGCCAGCAGGGGACTAGCGGGACGGAATGAGCAGTTCTTC. Residues: CASRGLAGRNEQFF.

This chain connects TRBV27 to TRBJ1-4; D remains ambiguous. The CDR3 extends over 12 amino acids. The V and J ends lost 5 bases and 7 bases respectively, with 8 bases between them. Germline CDR1 reads MNHEY; CDR2 reads SMNVEV (reference sequence). CDR3 residues: CASSGFSEKLFF. CDR3 bases: TGTGCCAGCAGTGGGTTCAGTGAAAAACTGTTTTTT.

This rearrangement joins TRBV5-6 to TRBJ2-7, with D tentatively TRBD2 (6 bases). The CDR3 length is 15 residues. Germline V CDR1 and CDR2: SGHDT, YYEEEE. Trimming took off 2 bases at V and 4 bases at J, with 16 bases between the two ends. For the CDR3, the DNA is TGTGCCAGCAGCTTTGGTCAGCTGGAGGGATACGAGCAGTACTTC. Translated: CASSFGQLEGYEQYF.

The chain uses TRBV9 and TRBJ2-7; 7 bases agree with TRBD1. V was pared by 0 bases and J by 3 bases, with 6 bases of the junction left unmatched. CDR1 and CDR2 from the germline V gene are SGDLS and YYNGEE. The CDR3 covers 15 residues. CDR3 sequence: CASSVAPGTDYEQYF. The CDR3 bases are TGTGCCAGCAGCGTAGCCCCAGGGACAGACTACGAGCAGTACTTC.

This chain connects TRBV10-3 to TRBJ2-1, with D unresolved. The ends were cut back, 7 bases at V and 4 bases at J, with 11 bases in the middle. This CDR3 is 13 amino acids long. Germline V gene lookup returns CDR1 ENHRY and CDR2 SYGVKD. The CDR3 DNA follows: TGTGCCATCAAGGGTTCTAATTACAATGAGCAGTTCTTC. Its translation is CAIKGSNYNEQFF.